This T cell receptor (beta chain) derives from a study of blood T cell repertoires in COVID-19 (dated by TCRdb to about 2020). In terms of the full investigation: Samples covering the acute and convalescent phases of COVID-19 were provided by collaborators in the United States, Italy and Spain. The prospective study material was composed of cDNA or gDNA derived from T cells, B-cell-depleted T cells, or PBMCs. Deeply sampled blood TCRbeta repertoires from subjects exposed to, actively infected with, or recovered from COVID-19 were included in the dataset. The repertoires were released in a freely available public database intended as a resource for research on the immune response to SARS-CoV-2. The samples were drawn from the first 160 participants of the ongoing ImmuneRACE study and from about 1,200 subjects provided by 6 global collaborators. A de-identified subject ID, COVID-19 status, age in years and sex were almost always included in the sample metadata. Where available, HLA class I and class II types were obtained from metadata supplied by the sample provider rather than from assay-based typing.

The CDR3 starts with the cysteine, ends with the valine, and has 13 residues. The only DNA kept is the CDR3, 39 bases in frame from the first base. From a lookup of the germline V gene, CDR1 and CDR2 are MDHEN and SYDVKM. A distance of 21 bases separates the germline ends of V and J, which lose 6 bases and 12 bases respectively. A remark on this clone: There is no known antigen for this receptor. The record has no base qualities; no much larger clone is one base away.

Each collaborating institution followed its own protocols to collect whole blood in K2EDTA tubes. For TCRbeta analysis, collaborators shipped samples in one of three forms: frozen whole blood, isolated PBMCs, or DNA extracted from either of those sample types. On the study overall, not on this receptor specifically: How much clinical and demographic metadata was included differed by source and by participant, and the metadata was provided uncurated.

TCRbeta CDR3 regions were amplified from genomic DNA using the immunoSEQ Assay, a bias-controlled multiplex PCR. The paper's processing steps were these. Within the assay, amplification of reference gene primers was used to estimate how many nucleated cells each sample contained. Sequence reads were collapsed and filtered to measure the absolute abundance of every unique TCRbeta CDR3 rearrangement. For each sample, productive Simpson clonality was calculated as the square root of Simpson's diversity index across productive rearrangements. TCRdb provides this immuneACCESS table in a form limited to in-frame rearrangements. Some clones are lacking; in checked studies, under half of them reflect an unresolved V gene, and why the rest are absent is not known. The V and J calls and clone size are taken from that table; D and trimming were inferred from the DNA. Present in this sample are 150,000 to 200,000 clones, 85% to 90% of which were seen just once. Approximately 4% of the sample lies in the top ten.

The chain was built from TRBV28 and TRBJ2-7; TRBD2 could be the D gene, as 5 bases match. The TCR was taken from a man between 18 and 29 years old with active or convalescent COVID-19. The sample taken for sequencing was peripheral blood. The CDR3: CASSTSAQRLRYV. The DNA sequence is given as TGTGCCAGCAGCACTTCGGCGCAGCGGCTAAGGTACGTC.